One sample yielded the 30 T cell receptor beta chains listed below, sequenced in a study of OX40 agonist ivuxolimab in advanced cancers. Method: immunoSEQ multiplex PCR; TCRdb's copy keeps in-frame clones and lacks some. The table lists 60,000 to 95,000 clones, approximately 84% of them singletons. The sequencing here drew on CD4+ or CD8+ T cells sorted from blood, taken in a trial of the OX40 agonist ivuxolimab. Every receptor here comes from an adult with an advanced solid tumor such as melanoma, head and neck, liver or kidney cancer.

The chain carries TRBV2 and TRBJ2-5; D is uncertain. This CDR3 is 15 amino acids long. Germline loops: CDR1 SNHLY, CDR2 FYNNEI. The V end was cut by 0 bases, the J end by 6 bases, with 14 bases between. The CDR3 reads CASSEALSREKTQYF. CDR3 nucleotide sequence: TGTGCCAGCAGTGAAGCGCTTAGTCGAGAGAAGACCCAGTACTTC.

V is TRBV6-6 and J is TRBJ1-2; TRBD1 might be the D (5 bases). The CDR3 loop spans 14 amino acids. V lost 2 bases and J 4 bases, leaving 11 bases between the germline ends. Germline assignment: CDR1 MNHNY and CDR2 SVGAGI (reference sequence). CDR3 sequence: CASSYTQGPYGYTF. For the CDR3, the DNA is TGTGCCAGCAGTTACACTCAGGGTCCCTATGGCTACACCTTC.

This clone was recorded a few times. This rearrangement joins TRBV10-3 to TRBJ2-1; 11 positions agree with TRBD1. Trimming removed 10 bases from V and 6 bases from J; junction bases left unmatched: 5. Germline values: CDR1 ENHRY, CDR2 SYGVKD. This CDR3 spans 13 amino acids. The CDR3 region is CATAGTGGNEQFF. The CDR3 region has the DNA TGTGCCACCGCCGGGACAGGGGGCAATGAGCAGTTCTTC.

The count of this clone is one. V gene TRBV5-1 combines with J gene TRBJ2-6, with D possibly TRBD1 on 5 matching bases. The germline gives CDR1 SGHRS, CDR2 YFSETQ. The V gene lost 4 bases and the J gene lost 4 bases, with 18 bases spanning the gap. This CDR3 spans 17 amino acids. The CDR3 protein is CASSAQTPGNGANVLTF. The CDR3 DNA is TGCGCCAGCAGCGCTCAAACACCAGGGAACGGGGCCAACGTCCTGACTTTC.

V is TRBV11-2 and J is TRBJ2-7; unclear D gene. The CDR3 is made up of 14 amino acids. CDR1 and CDR2 from the germline V gene are SGHAT and FQNNGV. V shed 1 base and J shed 2 bases, with 9 bases lying between them. The CDR3 nucleotides are TGTGCCAGCAGCTTAGGGCAGATTACCTACGAGCAGTACTTC. It yields the protein CASSLGQITYEQYF.

The chain combines TRBV6-6 with TRBJ2-3; D is unclear. The CDR3 has 14 amino acids. Germline V lookup: CDR1 MNHNY, CDR2 SVGAGI (reference sequence). Trimming took 0 bases from V and 2 from J, leaving 6 bases between them. CDR3 residues: CASSYSGPTDTQYF. CDR3 nucleotide sequence: TGTGCCAGCAGTTACTCGGGTCCCACAGATACGCAGTATTTT.

This chain uses TRBV19 with TRBJ2-7, with 7 bases lining up with TRBD1. In germline, CDR1 is LNHDA, CDR2 SQIVND (reference sequence). The CDR3 sequence is 14 residues long. V shed 7 bases and J 6 bases; nucleotides not matched to a gene: 12. The CDR3 coding sequence is TGTGCCAGTATGCCCGGACAGGCAGCCGGCGAGCAGTACTTC. It translates to CASMPGQAAGEQYF.

This clone was seen once. Here the CDR3 DNA reads TGCGCCAGCAGCCCCTTAGGGGACACCCGAGTCACTGAAGCTTTCTTT. As protein: CASSPLGDTRVTEAFF. The chain recombines TRBV4-1 with TRBJ1-1, with TRBD1 as a possible D gene (6 bases). The CDR3 loop spans 16 amino acids. The V and J ends lost 4 bases and 4 bases respectively, with 19 bases between them. Germline V CDR1 and CDR2: MGHRA, YSYEKL.

This rearrangement joins TRBV28 to TRBJ1-2, with TRBD1 as a possible D gene (6 bases). V was clipped by 7 bases and J by 7 bases, with 13 bases between them. In germline, CDR1 is MDHEN, CDR2 SYDVKM. The CDR3 extends over 12 amino acids. The CDR3 DNA follows: TGTGCCAGCAAGACAGGAGGCGCTGGCTACACCTTC. Encoded protein: CASKTGGAGYTF.

This clone was seen a handful of times. The chain uses TRBV6-6 and TRBJ2-1; D is unresolved. There are 12 residues in the CDR3. With 2 bases removed from V and 6 bases from J, the gap between germline ends came to 5 bases. CDR1 is MNHNY and CDR2 is SVGAGI in the germline V gene (reference sequence). The CDR3: CASSYLLNEQFF. CDR3 nucleotide sequence: TGTGCCAGCAGTTACCTACTCAATGAGCAGTTCTTC.

The chain recombines TRBV28 with TRBJ1-1; D perhaps matches TRBD1 (5 bases). CDR3 size: 15 residues. V lost 4 bases to trimming and J lost 0 bases, with 12 bases between them. Germline V lookup: CDR1 MDHEN, CDR2 SYDVKM. CDR3 residues: CASSSFRALNTEAFF. CDR3 sequence (DNA): TGTGCCAGCAGTTCATTCAGGGCCTTGAACACTGAAGCTTTCTTT.

The chain has TRBV6-1 and TRBJ1-2; TRBD1 aligns across 7 bases. CDR3 length equals 14 residues. Germline V gene data show CDR1 as MNHNS and CDR2 as SASEGT. V gave up 1 base and J gave up 4 bases; unmatched junction bases: 3. The CDR3 protein is CASSEGGGLYGYTF. DNA of the CDR3: TGTGCCAGCAGTGAAGGAGGGGGCCTCTATGGCTACACCTTC.

This chain joins TRBV6-5 and TRBJ2-7, with D possibly TRBD2 on 5 matching bases. V lost 0 bases and J lost 1, with 13 bases in between. The length of the CDR3 is 16 residues. Germline CDR1 reads MNHEY; CDR2 reads SVGAGI. The CDR3 protein is CASSYSMGATSYEQYF. The CDR3 coding sequence is TGTGCCAGCAGTTACTCGATGGGAGCCACATCCTACGAGCAGTACTTC.

The J gene is TRBJ2-5, the V gene TRBV11-3; 11 bases are shared with TRBD1. Germline loops: CDR1 SGHNT, CDR2 YENEEA. The CDR3 is 15 amino acids. Losses at the gene ends were 4 bases for V and 3 bases for J; bases not matched to a gene: 4. This chain's CDR3 is CASSSGQGGEETQYF. CDR3 sequence (DNA): TGTGCCAGCAGCTCGGGACAGGGGGGAGAAGAGACCCAGTACTTC.

The chain carries TRBV18 and TRBJ2-3, with 9 bases lining up with TRBD2. Germline V CDR1 and CDR2: KGHSH, LQKENI. The CDR3 has 16 residues. V lost 1 base, J lost 7 bases, and 9 bases stayed unmatched. The CDR3 reads CASSPQSSGNGHTQYF. For the CDR3, the DNA is TGTGCCAGCTCACCACAGTCTAGCGGGAATGGACATACGCAGTATTTT.

This chain uses TRBV7-2 with TRBJ2-1; a possible D gene is TRBD1 (5 bases). The V end was cut by 0 bases, the J end by 8 bases, with 11 bases between. The CDR3 has 14 residues. From germline, CDR1 is SGHTA and CDR2 FQGNSA. CDR3 region: CASSLAGLRDEQFF. DNA of the CDR3: TGTGCCAGCAGCTTAGCGGGTCTCAGGGATGAGCAGTTCTTC.

This clone was detected only a few times. The chain joins TRBV29-1 to TRBJ1-2; D unclear. This CDR3 is built from 11 residues. Trimming stripped 7 bases from V and 8 bases from J, with 14 bases between. Germline V gene sequence: CDR1 SQVTM, CDR2 ANQGSEA. CDR3 residues: CSAEETGGYTF. The CDR3 DNA sequence: TGCAGCGCTGAGGAAACCGGAGGCTACACCTTC.

J is TRBJ2-2 and V is TRBV14, with D perhaps matching TRBD1 (5 bases). The length of the CDR3 is 17 residues. Trimming stripped 0 bases from V and 6 bases from J, with 17 bases between. Germline CDR1 and CDR2: SGHDN and FVKESK. The CDR3 region has the DNA TGTGCCAGCAGCCAAGATGGGTTCAGGGATTTCCCCGGGGAGCTGTTTTTT. This gives the protein CASSQDGFRDFPGELFF.

The J gene is TRBJ2-3, the V gene TRBV10-3, with 12 nucleotides matching TRBD1. The ends lost 5 bases at V and 5 bases at J; junction bases unmatched: 11. CDR3 size: 17 residues. Per the germline V gene, CDR1 is ENHRY and CDR2 is SYGVKD. The CDR3 bases are TGTGCCATCAGTCCCGGGACAGGGGGCGCTTTGAGAGATACGCAGTATTTT. Protein sequence: CAISPGTGGALRDTQYF.

The chain couples TRBV28 to TRBJ2-7; 15 bases fit TRBD2. This CDR3 has 22 residues. Germline trimming cut 5 bases from V and 2 bases from J; bases unmatched to any gene: 22. The germline CDR1 and CDR2 sequences are MDHEN and SYDVKM. CDR3 DNA sequence: TGTGCCAGCAGTGGGGACATGCGGACTAGCGGGAGGGCCCGAAAGTTTCCCTACGAGCAGTACTTC. It is translated as CASSGDMRTSGRARKFPYEQYF.

The gene calls are TRBV4-2 and TRBJ2-1; TRBD2 matches at 12 bases. The V and J ends lost 4 bases and 5 bases, in that order; junction bases with no gene match: 9. This CDR3 comprises 17 residues. CDR1 is LGHNA and CDR2 is YNFKEQ in the germline V gene. The CDR3 loop is CASSRRLAGDWDNEQFF. CDR3 DNA sequence: TGTGCCAGCAGCCGGAGACTAGCGGGAGATTGGGACAATGAGCAGTTCTTC.

The chain uses TRBV28 and TRBJ2-7, with 8 bases fitting TRBD1. This CDR3 has 16 residues. Unmatched junction bases numbered 9, after V lost 2 bases and J lost 3 bases. The germline V gene encodes CDR1 MDHEN and CDR2 SYDVKM. CDR3 sequence: CASSLPGQGLLYEQYF. DNA of the CDR3: TGTGCCAGCAGTTTACCTGGACAGGGTCTGCTCTACGAGCAGTACTTC.

The V call is TRBV5-5, the J call TRBJ2-5; the D call may be TRBD1 or TRBD2 (5 bases each). This CDR3 spans 17 amino acids. Germline CDR1 is SGHKS and CDR2 is YYEKEE (reference sequence). Trimming took off 5 bases at V and 0 bases at J, with 20 bases between the two ends. Here the CDR3 DNA reads TGTGCCAGCAGGAATTCTGCTCGGGGCGGGTACCAAGAGACCCAGTACTTC. It is translated as CASRNSARGGYQETQYF.

The chain links TRBV6-1 to TRBJ1-4; D remains unclear. This CDR3 has 13 amino acids. Germline V CDR1 and CDR2: MNHNS, SASEGT. The ends were cut back, 5 bases at V and 8 bases at J, with 12 bases in the middle. The CDR3 spells CASSWKASEKLFF. CDR3 in DNA: TGTGCCAGCAGTTGGAAGGCCAGCGAAAAACTGTTTTTT.

This clone was counted a single time. V and J are TRBV10-1 and TRBJ2-5; D unresolved. The CDR3 is 14 amino acids. V lost 0 bases and J lost 2, with 7 bases in between. Germline CDR1 is WNHNN and CDR2 is SYGVQD (reference sequence). CDR3 region: CASSESGDQETQYF. The CDR3 bases are TGCGCCAGCAGTGAGTCTGGCGATCAAGAGACCCAGTACTTC.

CDR3 region: CATSRAGGAGTGELFF. Written as DNA, the CDR3 is TGTGCCACCAGCAGAGCCGGGGGGGCGGGGACCGGGGAGCTGTTTTTT. V is TRBV15 and J is TRBJ2-2, with 8 bases matching TRBD2. Germline V gene sequence: CDR1 LNHNV, CDR2 YYDKDF (reference sequence). The CDR3 consists of 16 residues. The V segment lost 1 base and the J segment 5 bases; nucleotides outside the gene matches: 6.

CDR3 nucleotides: TGTGCCAGCAGCTCGAACTTAGGGATTTCTGGAAACACCATATATTTT. It codes for CASSSNLGISGNTIYF. The chain carries TRBV11-2 and TRBJ1-3; no firm D call. In germline, CDR1 is SGHAT, CDR2 FQNNGV. V lost 4 bases and J 1 base, leaving 14 bases between the germline ends. The CDR3 covers 16 residues.

The V call is TRBV6-4, the J call TRBJ2-2, with D tentatively TRBD2 (5 bases). Per germline, CDR1 MRHNA and CDR2 SNTAGT. This CDR3 region has 15 residues. V was trimmed by 4 bases and J by 3 bases, leaving 12 bases between them. CDR3 in DNA: TGTGCCAGCAGTGCCGAAGCGGCCTACACCGGGGAGCTGTTTTTT. Residues: CASSAEAAYTGELFF.

This clone has only one observation. The gene calls are TRBV18 and TRBJ2-5; 7 bases are a match to TRBD1. CDR3 length: 17 amino acids. V shed 0 bases and J 1 base; nucleotides not matched to a gene: 8. Looked up from germline, CDR1 is KGHSH and CDR2 is LQKENI. The CDR3 DNA sequence: TGTGCCAGCTCACCACCCTTTTACAGGGGAGTCCAAGAGACCCAGTACTTC. Protein product: CASSPPFYRGVQETQYF.

This clone was counted a single time. J is TRBJ1-4 and V is TRBV5-1; D not resolved. Germline-derived CDR1 and CDR2 are SGHRS and YFSETQ. The CDR3 is made up of 16 amino acids. V was clipped by 0 bases and J by 5 bases, with 14 bases between them. This CDR3 is CASSLVVSAANEKLFF. In DNA form, the CDR3 reads TGCGCCAGCAGCTTGGTGGTATCGGCAGCCAATGAAAAACTGTTTTTT.